This is a list of T cell receptor beta chains from one sample in a study of blood T cell repertoires in COVID-19. The method was immunoSEQ multiplex PCR; TCRdb's version includes in-frame clones alone and lacks a portion of them. There are about 210,000 clones in the sample; 82% occur only once, and approximately 5.2% lies in the top ten. Specimen: peripheral blood. These TCRs come from a woman in her 70s with COVID-19, enrolled during active disease. Each CDR3 is given with its conserved first and last residue. The D gene is left open where the match is weak. Expanded clones are given a class, and other clones once, few, many or no size at all.

d_gene	abundance	v_gene	j_gene	CDR3aa	CDR3nt
TRBD2	.	TRBV7-9	TRBJ2-2	CASSFYAGAGELFF	TGTGCCAGCAGCTTTTATGCGGGGGCCGGGGAGCTGTTTTTT
TRBD1	.	TRBV27	TRBJ1-2	CASSSTGNVYGYTF	TGTGCCAGCAGTTCGACAGGGAACGTCTATGGCTACACCTTC
.	.	TRBV24-1	TRBJ2-5	CATSDLKSAGKETQYF	TGTGCCACCAGTGATTTGAAGTCGGCAGGGAAAGAGACCCAGTACTTC
TRBD2	.	TRBV19	TRBJ2-3	CASSPSFSGRFADTQYF	TGTGCCAGTAGCCCATCCTTTAGCGGGAGGTTCGCAGATACGCAGTATTTT
.	few	TRBV28	TRBJ1-2	CASNPQARLGRGYTF	TGTGCCAGCAATCCACAAGCCAGGTTGGGGCGAGGCTACACCTTC
.	few	TRBV2	TRBJ1-5	CASRTGPNQPQHF	TGTGCCAGCAGAACAGGGCCCAATCAGCCCCAGCATTTT
.	once	TRBV18	TRBJ2-7	CASSPEEEQYF	TGTGCCAGCTCACCTGAGGAAGAGCAGTACTTC
TRBD2	.	TRBV7-2	TRBJ2-7	CASSLRTSGIYEQYF	TGTGCCAGCAGCTTGAGGACTAGCGGGATCTACGAGCAGTACTTC
.	.	TRBV14	TRBJ2-1	CASSGGAYYEQFF	TGTGCCAGCAGCGGGGGGGCTTATTATGAGCAGTTCTTC
.	.	TRBV28	TRBJ1-2	CASSEKAGKDLNYGYTF	TGTGCCAGCAGTGAAAAGGCGGGGAAGGATCTTAACTATGGCTACACCTTC
.	.	TRBV6-2/TRBV6-3	TRBJ2-7	CASSFLLAGRIEQYF	TGTGCCAGCAGTTTCCTTTTGGCGGGAAGGATAGAGCAGTACTTC